A selection of T cell receptor beta chains follows, all from one sample in a study of radiotherapy plus CTLA-4 blockade in lung cancer. Only in-frame clones appear in the TCRdb table, and some are missing; sequencing was by immunoSEQ multiplex PCR. This sample has about 31,000 clones, with 60% to 75% found just once. The sample here was peripheral blood, taken from a patient treated with radiotherapy plus ipilimumab. The receptors originated from a human donor with non-small cell lung cancer whose response to radiotherapy plus ipilimumab could not be evaluated. Each CDR3 is given with its conserved first and last residue.

TRBV28	TRBJ2-1	CAISKLYSGSYNEQFF
TRBV19	TRBJ2-7	CASSAGAGPYEQYF
TRBV10-2	TRBJ2-2	CASSGLAGNTGELFF
TRBV4-2	TRBJ1-5	CASSQEQGESNQPQHF
TRBV28	TRBJ1-4	CASSLQLPGQGFDEKLFF
TRBV6-5	TRBJ1-2	CASSRTGNYYGYTF
TRBV7-8	TRBJ1-2	CASSQWGDDDGYTF
TRBV9	TRBJ1-4	CASSADATNEKLFF
TRBV5-6	TRBJ2-2	CASSLDVYGELFF
TRBV7-2	TRBJ2-1	CASSPGTSGVKFF
TRBV27	TRBJ2-3	CASSAPGTPNWDTQYF
TRBV30	TRBJ2-5	CAWSPRGETQYF
TRBV4-2	TRBJ1-2	CASSQVGLQGDYGYTF
TRBV7-3	TRBJ2-3	CASSSPTSGRARANTDTQYF
TRBV9	TRBJ2-3	CASSGAPDKAQYF
TRBV7-9	TRBJ1-1	CASSPQQGEVAFF
TRBV6-1	TRBJ2-7	CASSENRVITEQYF
TRBV18	TRBJ1-1	CASSPPSGTGGTEAFF
TRBV9	TRBJ1-3	CASSVEVDARGNTIYF
TRBV5-1	TRBJ2-2	CASSLGLRNTGELFF
TRBV28	TRBJ2-7	CASGTGNHEQYF
TRBV19	TRBJ2-2	CASSIGASGRTGELFF
TRBV10-1	TRBJ2-2	CASSESVGLAGSGELFF
TRBV7-9	TRBJ1-3	CASSLASGGNTIYF
TRBV9	TRBJ2-1	CASSVGAAGSRNEQFF
TRBV30	TRBJ1-1	CAWSVSAGTEAFF
TRBV5-1	TRBJ2-7	CASSLAFGGGVSYEQYF